This is a list of T cell receptor beta chains from one sample in a study of blood T cells in healthy people across ages. TCRdb reanalysed the 5' RACE reads using MiXCR and keeps one entry per CDR3 protein. This table holds roughly 830,000 distinct CDR3 sequences, 60% to 80% found once. Sequencing input: blood. The receptor set was obtained from a man aged 25-45 years in good health. CDR3s include the opening cysteine and the closing phenylalanine or tryptophan. The D gene is left open where the match is weak. Size tells how often a clone was seen (once, few, many) or the class of an expanded clone, and some rows leave it out.

V	size	D	J	DNA	CDR3
TRBV21-1	NA	NA	TRBJ2-7	TGTGCCAGCCCCGAGTACGAGCAGTACTTC	CASPEYEQYF
TRBV7-9	NA	NA	TRBJ1-2	TGTGCCAGCAGCTTAGCTCCGGCGGTAAGGGAGGACTATGGCTACACCTTC	CASSLAPAVREDYGYTF
TRBV27	NA	NA	TRBJ1-1	TGTGCCAGCAGTTTAATTTGGGATATGAACACTGAAGCTTTCTTT	CASSLIWDMNTEAFF
TRBV9	NA	NA	TRBJ1-1	TGTGCCAGCAGCGTAGGCGAATGGAATTTCATGAACACTGAAGCTTTCTTT	CASSVGEWNFMNTEAFF
TRBV3-1	few	NA	TRBJ1-1	TGTGCCAGCAGCCCCACCCGATTGAACACTGAAGCTTTCTTT	CASSPTRLNTEAFF
TRBV12-3/TRBV12-4	NA	TRBD2	TRBJ2-3	TGTGCCAGCAGTCGACGGGAGGCAGATACGCAGTATTTT	CASSRREADTQYF
TRBV5-1	NA	NA	TRBJ2-7	TGCGCCAGCAGCTTGACGCTGGGGGAGGCAGGAAAGGGTAATGACTACGAGCAGTACTTC	CASSLTLGEAGKGNDYEQYF
TRBV7-9	NA	TRBD1	TRBJ2-7	TGTGCCAGCAGCTTTGGGGTGGGGACAGATGACGAGCAGTACTTC	CASSFGVGTDDEQYF
TRBV10-3	NA	TRBD2	TRBJ2-7	TGTGCCATCAGTGCTTCGGGACTAGCGGAGAATGAGCAGTACTTC	CAISASGLAENEQYF
TRBV20-1	few	NA	TRBJ2-7	TGCAGTGTCAACACCCACGAGCAGTACTTC	CSVNTHEQYF
TRBV7-6	NA	NA	TRBJ1-6	TGTGCCAGCAGCTTAGTAGGGACAAGCTCCTATAATTCACCCCTCCACTTT	CASSLVGTSSYNSPLHF
TRBV10-3	NA	TRBD2	TRBJ2-5	TGTGCCATCAGTGAGCGAGCGGGGCAAGAGACCCAGTACTTC	CAISERAGQETQYF
TRBV6-2/TRBV6-3	NA	TRBD2	TRBJ2-3	TGTGCCAGCAGTTACGTGACTAGCGGGGGCACAGATACGCAGTATTTT	CASSYVTSGGTDTQYF
TRBV29-1	few	NA	TRBJ2-1	TGCAGCGTGGTGGGGTATGGGAATGAGCAGTTCTTC	CSVVGYGNEQFF
TRBV20-1	NA	NA	TRBJ2-3	TGCAGTGCCAGTAAGGACCTCACAGATACGCAGTATTTT	CSASKDLTDTQYF
TRBV5-1	NA	NA	TRBJ2-5	TGCGCCAGCAGAGCAGCCCAAGAGACCCAGTACTTC	CASRAAQETQYF
TRBV6-2/TRBV6-3	NA	NA	TRBJ1-2	TGTGCCAGTAGTTATGTGGCAGTTAACTATGGCTACACCTTC	CASSYVAVNYGYTF
TRBV6-5	NA	NA	TRBJ2-1	TGTGCCAGCAGTTATACAGAGTACAATGAGCAGTTCTTC	CASSYTEYNEQFF
TRBV29-1	NA	TRBD1	TRBJ2-5	TGCAGCGTTGCGGTATCTGGGACAGCCCAAGAGACCCAGTACTTC	CSVAVSGTAQETQYF
TRBV20-1	NA	NA	TRBJ1-2	TGCAGTGCGGCCACCGGGGCGACGGGCTATGGCTACACCTTC	CSAATGATGYGYTF
TRBV4-2	NA	TRBD2	TRBJ2-1	TGTGCCAGCAGCCAAGATTGGGCCCCTAGCGGGGGGGCCAATGAGCAGTTCTTC	CASSQDWAPSGGANEQFF
TRBV27	NA	NA	TRBJ2-7	TGTACCAGCAGTTTATTATACGGGGCCTACGAGCAGTACTTC	CTSSLLYGAYEQYF
TRBV6-5	few	NA	TRBJ2-1	TGTGCCAGCAGTCTAACCGTAAGCTCCTACAATGAGCAGTTCTTC	CASSLTVSSYNEQFF
TRBV6-2/TRBV6-3	NA	TRBD1	TRBJ2-7	TGTGCCAGCAGTTACTCGATCGGGAACAGGGGGGATTACGAGCAGTACTTC	CASSYSIGNRGDYEQYF
TRBV28	NA	TRBD2	TRBJ2-1	TGTGCCGCCGGACTAGATGGTGAGCAGTTCTTC	CAAGLDGEQFF
TRBV7-2	many	TRBD2	TRBJ2-1	TGTGCCAGCAGCTTACCCCCCGGGACTAGCGGGGGGGCCATTAGAAATGAGCAGTTCTTC	CASSLPPGTSGGAIRNEQFF
TRBV12-3/TRBV12-4	few	TRBD1	TRBJ1-2	TGTGCCAGCAGTCCACCGACAGGGGGTCGGTATGGCTACACCTTC	CASSPPTGGRYGYTF
TRBV5-1	NA	NA	TRBJ2-7	TGCGCCAGCAGCTTGGGCAGGCCCACCTACAATGAGCAGTACTTC	CASSLGRPTYNEQYF
TRBV11-2	NA	NA	TRBJ2-7	TGTGCCAGTATAGGGCAAGGGCACTACGAGCAGTACTTC	CASIGQGHYEQYF
TRBV6-1	many	TRBD1	TRBJ1-2	TGTGCCAGCACCGTGGACAGGGGGGACTATGGCTACACCTTC	CASTVDRGDYGYTF
TRBV7-9	NA	NA	TRBJ1-2	TGTGCCAGCAGCTTCTGGGACGAATTTAACTATGGCTACACCTTC	CASSFWDEFNYGYTF
TRBV10-3	NA	TRBD2	TRBJ2-3	TGTGCCATCAGTGAGGGACTAGCGGAAACAGATACGCAGTATTTT	CAISEGLAETDTQYF
TRBV7-9	NA	NA	TRBJ2-7	TGTGCCAGCAGCCCGGGAGTGGGGGGTATAGCCTACGAGCAGTACTTC	CASSPGVGGIAYEQYF
TRBV7-2	few	NA	TRBJ2-5	TGTGCCAGCAGTTCTTCCCTCAGACTTCTAGAGACCCAGTACTTC	CASSSSLRLLETQYF
TRBV7-3	NA	NA	TRBJ2-1	TGTGCCAGCAGCGCTGGACTAACCTACAATGAGCAGTTCTTC	CASSAGLTYNEQFF
TRBV4-3	NA	TRBD1	TRBJ1-6	TGCGCCAGCAGCCCAGACGACAGGGGGCTTTCACCCCTCCACTTT	CASSPDDRGLSPLHF
TRBV7-2	NA	NA	TRBJ1-1	TGTGCCAGCAGCTTACAGGGGATGGCTGAAGCTTTCTTT	CASSLQGMAEAFF
TRBV5-4	NA	NA	TRBJ2-7	TGTGCCAGCAGCTTAAACGACGGACCATACGAGCAGTACTTC	CASSLNDGPYEQYF
TRBV7-8	NA	NA	TRBJ2-7	TGTGCCAGCAGCTTAGAGCGAATCTCCTACAATGAGCAGTACTTC	CASSLERISYNEQYF
TRBV7-8	NA	NA	TRBJ2-7	TGTGCCAGCAGCTCGATAGGGCCGTCCTACGAGCAGTACTTC	CASSSIGPSYEQYF
TRBV20-1	NA	NA	TRBJ1-2	TGCAGTGCTCAGACAGGTTCTAACTATGGCTACACCTTC	CSAQTGSNYGYTF
TRBV5-8	NA	NA	TRBJ2-3	TGTGCCAGCAGCTTGTTCGGCCTCCTGTCACAAGATACGCAGTATTTT	CASSLFGLLSQDTQYF
TRBV20-1	NA	NA	TRBJ2-1	TGCAGTGCTAGGGTCGCACTCATCTACAATGAGCAGTTCTTC	CSARVALIYNEQFF
TRBV4-2	NA	NA	TRBJ2-3	TGTGCCAGCAGCCAAGAATTAGCGGCGAGCACAGATACGCAGTATTTT	CASSQELAASTDTQYF
TRBV7-9	few	NA	TRBJ2-1	TGTGCCAGCAGCTTAGGAGGAGGCGATGAGCAGTTCTTC	CASSLGGGDEQFF
TRBV7-2	few	NA	TRBJ1-2	TGTGCCAGCAGCCCGGACTGGGGCTACACCTTC	CASSPDWGYTF
TRBV5-4	NA	TRBD1	TRBJ2-2	TGTGCCAGCAGCGAGGGACAGATCACCGGGGAGCTGTTTTTT	CASSEGQITGELFF
TRBV12-3/TRBV12-4	NA	NA	TRBJ2-3	TGTGCCAGCAGTTTTCAGGCTAGCACAGATACGCAGTATTTT	CASSFQASTDTQYF
TRBV12-3/TRBV12-4	few	TRBD2	TRBJ2-3	TGTGCCAGCAGCACTAGCGGTACGAGAGATACGCAGTATTTT	CASSTSGTRDTQYF
TRBV5-1	NA	NA	TRBJ2-5	TGCGCCAGCAGCTTGAGGCAACTGGGTTTTAATGCGGAGACCCAGTACTTC	CASSLRQLGFNAETQYF
TRBV12-3/TRBV12-4	NA	TRBD1	TRBJ1-2	TGTGCCAGCAGTTCGTCACAGGGGAACTATGGCTACACCTTC	CASSSSQGNYGYTF
TRBV20-1	once	TRBD1	TRBJ1-4	TGCAGTGCTAGGAAGGACAGGGCTAATGGAAAACTGTTTTTT	CSARKDRANGKLFF
TRBV7-8	few	NA	TRBJ2-3	TGTGCCAGCAGTGACGACACAGATACGCAGTATTTT	CASSDDTDTQYF
TRBV29-1	NA	NA	TRBJ2-7	TGCAGCGTTGAAGGGTCAGCCCCCTACGAGCAGTACTTC	CSVEGSAPYEQYF
TRBV6-2/TRBV6-3	NA	NA	TRBJ1-2	TGTGCCAGCAGTGCACCAGGGACGGCTTCTTATGGCTACACCTTC	CASSAPGTASYGYTF
TRBV12-3/TRBV12-4	once	NA	TRBJ1-4	TGTGCCAGCAGTTTAGGGCGCGCATCGGATGAAAAACTGTTTTTT	CASSLGRASDEKLFF
TRBV12-3/TRBV12-4	NA	TRBD2	TRBJ2-5	TGTGCCAGCACCCAGGACGGGAGGGAGACCCAGTACTTC	CASTQDGRETQYF
TRBV29-1	NA	TRBD1	TRBJ2-4	TGCAGCGTTGAAGGGACAGGGGAGATGAACGGGCAGTACTTC	CSVEGTGEMNGQYF
TRBV20-1	NA	TRBD1	TRBJ2-5	TGCAGTGCTAGAACAGGGGGCTTTCAAGAGACCCAGTACTTC	CSARTGGFQETQYF
TRBV15	NA	TRBD2	TRBJ2-3	TGTGCCACCAGCAGACGAGCACTAGCGGGGACAGATACGCAGTATTTT	CATSRRALAGTDTQYF